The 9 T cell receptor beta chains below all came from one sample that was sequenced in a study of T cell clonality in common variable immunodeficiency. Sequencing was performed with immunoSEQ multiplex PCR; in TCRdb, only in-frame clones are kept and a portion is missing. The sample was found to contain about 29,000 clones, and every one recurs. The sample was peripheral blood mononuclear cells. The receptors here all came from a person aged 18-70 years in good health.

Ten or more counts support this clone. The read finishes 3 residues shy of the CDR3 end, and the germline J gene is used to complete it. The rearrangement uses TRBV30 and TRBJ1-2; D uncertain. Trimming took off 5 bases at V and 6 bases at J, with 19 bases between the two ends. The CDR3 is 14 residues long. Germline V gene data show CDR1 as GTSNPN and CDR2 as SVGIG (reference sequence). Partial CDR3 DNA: TGTGCCTGGGATAAAGGGCGGGCACCGGATGGC. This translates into CAWDKGRAPDG. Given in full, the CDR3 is CAWDKGRAPDGYTF.

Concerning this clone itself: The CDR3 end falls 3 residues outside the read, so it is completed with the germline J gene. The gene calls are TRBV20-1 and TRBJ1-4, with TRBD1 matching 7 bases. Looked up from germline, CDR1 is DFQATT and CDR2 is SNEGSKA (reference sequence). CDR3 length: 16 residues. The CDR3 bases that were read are TGCAGTGCTAGATTTGACAGGGCAGTTGGTAGATCACCA. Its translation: CSARFDRAVGRSP. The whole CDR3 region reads CSARFDRAVGRSPLFF.

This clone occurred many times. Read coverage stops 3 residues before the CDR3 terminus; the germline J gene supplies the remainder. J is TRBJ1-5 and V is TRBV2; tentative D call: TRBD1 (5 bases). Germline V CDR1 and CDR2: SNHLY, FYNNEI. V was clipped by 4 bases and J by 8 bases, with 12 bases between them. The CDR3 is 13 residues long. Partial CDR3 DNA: TGTGCCAGCAGTGTAGCGGGGCTCAAGCCC. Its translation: CASSVAGLKP. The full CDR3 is CASSVAGLKPQHF.

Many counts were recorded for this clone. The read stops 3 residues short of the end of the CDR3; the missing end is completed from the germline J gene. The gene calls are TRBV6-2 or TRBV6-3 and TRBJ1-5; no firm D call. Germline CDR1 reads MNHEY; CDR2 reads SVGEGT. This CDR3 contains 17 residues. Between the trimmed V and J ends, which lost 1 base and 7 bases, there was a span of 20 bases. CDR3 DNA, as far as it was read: TGTGCCAGCAGTTACTTCTTCCGGCGACTTCAGACGCAGCCC. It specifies CASSYFFRRLQTQP. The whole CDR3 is CASSYFFRRLQTQPQHF.

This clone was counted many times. Partial CDR3 DNA: TGTGCCAGTACCCCGAGCCTACCAGGGGGCAAAAACATT. It translates to CASTPSLPGGKNI. The CDR3, in full, reads CASTPSLPGGKNIQYF. The chain is built from TRBV19 and TRBJ2-4, with TRBD1 matching over 7 bases. The read ends 3 residues shy of where the CDR3 ends; the end is completed using the germline J gene. This CDR3 is built from 16 residues. V was pared by 7 bases and J by 3 bases, with 12 bases of the junction left unmatched. The germline gives CDR1 LNHDA, CDR2 SQIVND (reference sequence).

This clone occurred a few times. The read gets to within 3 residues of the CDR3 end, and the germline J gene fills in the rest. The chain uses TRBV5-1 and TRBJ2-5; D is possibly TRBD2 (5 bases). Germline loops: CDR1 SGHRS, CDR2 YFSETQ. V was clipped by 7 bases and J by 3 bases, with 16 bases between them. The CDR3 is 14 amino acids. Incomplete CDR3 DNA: TGCGCCAGCCCGTTCCGGGGAAATGAAGAGACC. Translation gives CASPFRGNEET. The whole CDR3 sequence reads CASPFRGNEETQYF. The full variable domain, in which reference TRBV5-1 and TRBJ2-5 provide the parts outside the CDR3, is KAGVTQTPRYLIKTRGQQVTLSCSPISGHRSVSWYQQTPGQGLQFLFEYFSETQRNKGNFPGRFSGRQFSNSRSEMNVSTLELGDSALYLCASPFRGNEETQYFGPGTRLLVL.

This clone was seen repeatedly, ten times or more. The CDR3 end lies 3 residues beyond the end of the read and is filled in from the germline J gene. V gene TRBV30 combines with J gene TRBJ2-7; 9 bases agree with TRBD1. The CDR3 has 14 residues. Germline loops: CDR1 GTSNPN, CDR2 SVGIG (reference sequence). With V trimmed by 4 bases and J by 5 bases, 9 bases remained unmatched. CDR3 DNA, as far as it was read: TGTGCCTGGACACCGGGACAGGGTTCCCACGAG. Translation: CAWTPGQGSHE. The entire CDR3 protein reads CAWTPGQGSHEQYF.

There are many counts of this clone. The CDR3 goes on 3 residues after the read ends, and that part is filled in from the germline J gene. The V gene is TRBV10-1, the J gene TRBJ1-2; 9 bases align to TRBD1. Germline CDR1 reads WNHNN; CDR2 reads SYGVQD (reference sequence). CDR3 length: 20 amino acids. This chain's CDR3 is CASSESTRAGTGFLNTGYTF. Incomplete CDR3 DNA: TGCGCCAGCAGTGAGTCCACCCGTGCCGGGACAGGGTTTCTCAATACGGGC.

CDR3 sequence: CASSLARTGKEKLFF. The CDR3 DNA, read in part, is TGTGCCAGCAGCTTGGCGAGGACAGGGAAAGAAAAA. This chain uses TRBV5-6 with TRBJ1-4; 8 bases are a match to TRBD1. Sequencing ends 3 residues short of the CDR3 end; the germline J gene provides the rest. CDR1 is SGHDT and CDR2 is YYEEEE in the germline V gene. The V segment lost 0 bases and the J segment 8 bases; nucleotides outside the gene matches: 6. This CDR3 contains 15 residues.